This T cell receptor (beta chain) was retrieved from a study of lymphopenia after photon versus proton radiotherapy. Study-level results: Relative stability marked proton patients; photon patients lost diversity and naive cells.

CDR1 KGHSH and CDR2 LQKENI come from the germline V gene. The CDR3 is 22 residues long. The V gene lost 0 bases and the J gene lost 6 bases, with 34 bases spanning the gap. The assay was immunoSEQ multiplex PCR, and TCRdb's table has in-frame clones only and misses some. This table holds about 30,000 clones, nearly 95% found once. In regard to this clone: Its antigen is not identified.

The chain combines TRBV18 with TRBJ2-3; D gene ambiguous. The source material was peripheral blood, sampled from a patient treated with photon-based radiotherapy. This sequence originates from a woman in her forties or fifties with cholangiocarcinoma. For the CDR3, the DNA is TGTGCCAGCTCACCACCGCCCCGCAGATGGGCCCAGAGCGCATGGGGTCGTGATACGCAGTATTTT. Translating it yields CASSPPPRRWAQSAWGRDTQYF.